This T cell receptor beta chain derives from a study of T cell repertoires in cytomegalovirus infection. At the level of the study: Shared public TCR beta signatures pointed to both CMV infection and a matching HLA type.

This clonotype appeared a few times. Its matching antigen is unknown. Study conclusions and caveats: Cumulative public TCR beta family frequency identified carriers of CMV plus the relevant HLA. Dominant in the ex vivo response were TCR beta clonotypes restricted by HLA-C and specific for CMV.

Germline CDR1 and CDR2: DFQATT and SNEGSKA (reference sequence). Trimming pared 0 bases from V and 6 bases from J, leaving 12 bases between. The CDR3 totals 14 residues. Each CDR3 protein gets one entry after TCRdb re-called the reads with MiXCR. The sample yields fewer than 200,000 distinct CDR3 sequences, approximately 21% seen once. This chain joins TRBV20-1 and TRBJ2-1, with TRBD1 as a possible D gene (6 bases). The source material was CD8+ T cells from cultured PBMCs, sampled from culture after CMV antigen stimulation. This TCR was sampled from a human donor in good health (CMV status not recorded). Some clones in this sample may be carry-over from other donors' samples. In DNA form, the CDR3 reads TGCAGTGCTAGAGAGGGGGCTGTGGGCAATGAGCAGTTCTTC. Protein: CSAREGAVGNEQFF.